This TCR beta chain is from a study of CD8+CD57+ T cells in acquired aplastic anemia. About the research overall: Roughly 3 ug was the average amount of DNA from sorted CD4+ and CD8+ cells. Regarding the study as a whole: It was found that some 31 CD8+ CDR3 sequences were shared between patients and controls.

Genomic DNA, serving as template, underwent TCR beta VDJ and CDR3 profiling. TCRdb reanalysed the reads using MiXCR and keeps one entry per CDR3 protein. The data show approximately 180,000 distinct CDR3 sequences, around 48% seen once. Those patients picked for sequencing had displayed CD8+CD57+ cell expansion on flow cytometry. All patients had severe acquired aplastic anemia. Sampling of blood occurred while the patients had still received no therapy. This clonotype was seen a single time. As yet, its antigen is unknown. Sequencing used sorted CD4+, CD8+, or CD8+CD57+ T cells (not recorded which) from PBMCs. This receptor was taken from a human donor with aplastic anemia.

The CDR3 sequence: CASDLGYEQYF. CDR3 DNA: TGTGCCAGCGACCTAGGCTACGAGCAGTACTTC. V usage is TRBV25-1 and J usage is TRBJ2-7; no definite D call. The CDR3 loop spans 11 amino acids. V was pared by 8 bases and J by 3 bases, with 8 bases between. CDR1 is MGHDK, CDR2 SYGVNS, per germline.